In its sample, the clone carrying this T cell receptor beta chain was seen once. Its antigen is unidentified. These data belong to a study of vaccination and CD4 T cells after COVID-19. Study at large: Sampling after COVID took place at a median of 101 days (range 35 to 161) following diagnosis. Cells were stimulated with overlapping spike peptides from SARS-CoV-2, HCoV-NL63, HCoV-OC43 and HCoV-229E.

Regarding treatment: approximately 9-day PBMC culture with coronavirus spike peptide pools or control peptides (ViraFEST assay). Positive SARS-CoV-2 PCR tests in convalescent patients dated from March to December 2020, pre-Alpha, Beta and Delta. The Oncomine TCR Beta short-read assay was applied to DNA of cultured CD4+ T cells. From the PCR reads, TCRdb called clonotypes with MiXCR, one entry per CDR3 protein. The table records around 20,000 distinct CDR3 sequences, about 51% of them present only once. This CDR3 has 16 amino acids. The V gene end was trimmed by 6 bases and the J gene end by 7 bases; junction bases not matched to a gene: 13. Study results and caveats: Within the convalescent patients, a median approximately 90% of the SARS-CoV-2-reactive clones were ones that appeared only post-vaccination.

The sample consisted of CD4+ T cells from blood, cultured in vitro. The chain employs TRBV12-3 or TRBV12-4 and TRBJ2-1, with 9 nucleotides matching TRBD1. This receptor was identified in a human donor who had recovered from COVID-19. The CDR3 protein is CASSPIQGAPGNEQFF. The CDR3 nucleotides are TGTGCCAGCAGCCCCATACAGGGGGCGCCGGGTAATGAGCAGTTCTTC.